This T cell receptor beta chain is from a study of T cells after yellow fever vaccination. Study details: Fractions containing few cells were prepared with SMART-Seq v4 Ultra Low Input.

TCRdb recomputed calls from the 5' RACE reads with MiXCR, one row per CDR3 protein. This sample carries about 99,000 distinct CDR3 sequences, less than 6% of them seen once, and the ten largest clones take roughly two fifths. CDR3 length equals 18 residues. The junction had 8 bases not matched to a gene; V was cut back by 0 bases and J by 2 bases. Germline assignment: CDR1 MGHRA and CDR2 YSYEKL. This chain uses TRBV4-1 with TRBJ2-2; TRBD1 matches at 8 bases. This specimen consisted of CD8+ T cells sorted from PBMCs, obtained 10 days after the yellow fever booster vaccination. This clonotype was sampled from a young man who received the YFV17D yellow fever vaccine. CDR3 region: CASSQDRRTGRNTGELFF. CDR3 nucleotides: TGCGCCAGCAGCCAAGATCGCCGGACAGGGAGAAACACCGGGGAGCTGTTTTTT.